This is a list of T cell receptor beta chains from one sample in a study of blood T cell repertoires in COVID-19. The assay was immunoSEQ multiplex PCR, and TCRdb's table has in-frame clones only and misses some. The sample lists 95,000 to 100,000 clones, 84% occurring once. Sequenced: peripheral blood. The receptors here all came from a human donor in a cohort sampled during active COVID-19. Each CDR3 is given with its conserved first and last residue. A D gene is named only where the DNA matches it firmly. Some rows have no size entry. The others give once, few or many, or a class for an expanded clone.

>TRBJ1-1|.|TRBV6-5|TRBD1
CASSPRTGATEAFF
TGTGCCAGCAGTCCGCGGACAGGGGCAACGGAAGCTTTCTTT
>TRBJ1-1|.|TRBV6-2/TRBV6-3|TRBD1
CASSYGPGQGNTEAFF
TGTGCCAGCAGTTACGGCCCTGGACAGGGGAACACTGAAGCTTTCTTT
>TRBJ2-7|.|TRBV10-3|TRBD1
CAISVAGTGSYEQYF
TGTGCCATCAGTGTCGCCGGGACAGGGAGCTACGAGCAGTACTTC
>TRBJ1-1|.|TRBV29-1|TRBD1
CSVEVGTGGNTEAFF
TGCAGCGTTGAAGTCGGGACAGGGGGGAACACTGAAGCTTTCTTT
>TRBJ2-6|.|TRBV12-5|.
CASGLRLTGANVLTF
TGTGCTAGTGGTTTGCGGTTAACTGGGGCCAACGTCCTGACTTTC
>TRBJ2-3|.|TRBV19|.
CASSMKRGTDTQYF
TGTGCCAGTAGTATGAAGAGGGGGACAGATACGCAGTATTTT
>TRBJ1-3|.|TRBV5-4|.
CASSPDRDTIYF
TGTGCCAGCAGCCCCGACCGGGACACCATATATTTT
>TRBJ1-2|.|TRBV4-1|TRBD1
CASSPGGQGALGYGYTF
TGCGCCAGCAGCCCCGGCGGACAGGGGGCTTTGGGCTATGGCTACACCTTC
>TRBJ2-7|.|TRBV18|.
CASSPLPPGASNYEQYF
TGTGCCAGCTCACCATTGCCCCCTGGAGCTAGCAACTACGAGCAGTACTTC
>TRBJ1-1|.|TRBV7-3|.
CASSTKGDTEAFF
TGTGCCAGCAGCACAAAGGGGGACACTGAAGCTTTCTTT
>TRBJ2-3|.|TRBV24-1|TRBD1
CATSDDRGLSSTDTQYF
TGTGCCACCAGTGACGACAGGGGGCTGTCGAGCACAGATACGCAGTATTTT
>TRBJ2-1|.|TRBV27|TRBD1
CASSRGQGALDEQFF
TGTGCCAGCAGCCGTGGACAGGGGGCCCTCGATGAGCAGTTCTTC
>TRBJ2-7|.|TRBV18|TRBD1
CASTEGQGLREQYF
TGTGCCAGCACAGAGGGACAGGGGTTAAGGGAGCAGTACTTC
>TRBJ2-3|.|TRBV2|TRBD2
CASSAQLAGGDTQYF
TGTGCCAGCAGTGCCCAGCTAGCGGGGGGGGATACGCAGTATTTT
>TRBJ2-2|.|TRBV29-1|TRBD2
CSVASGSDTGELFF
TGCAGCGTTGCGAGCGGGAGCGACACCGGGGAGCTGTTTTTT
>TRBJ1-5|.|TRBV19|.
CASSLEQGPTINQPQHF
TGTGCCAGTAGTCTTGAACAGGGCCCAACGATAAATCAGCCCCAGCATTTT
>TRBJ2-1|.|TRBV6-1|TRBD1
CASSESSGGAYNEQFF
TGTGCCAGCAGTGAATCCTCAGGGGGAGCCTACAATGAGCAGTTCTTC
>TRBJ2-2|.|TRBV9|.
CASSGSRTGELFF
TGTGCCAGCAGCGGCTCGAGGACCGGGGAGCTGTTTTTT
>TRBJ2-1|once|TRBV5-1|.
CASRSNGQQVHEQFF
TGCGCCAGCAGGTCAAACGGACAACAGGTCCATGAGCAGTTCTTC
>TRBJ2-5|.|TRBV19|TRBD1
CASRKGDSSRTQYF
TGTGCCAGTAGAAAAGGGGACAGCAGTAGAACCCAGTACTTC
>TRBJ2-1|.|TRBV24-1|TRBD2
CATSDPSGESYNEQFF
TGTGCCACCAGTGATCCTAGCGGGGAGTCCTACAATGAGCAGTTCTTC
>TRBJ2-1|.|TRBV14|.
CASSTGQGYNEQFF
TGTGCCAGCAGCACGGGACAAGGATACAATGAGCAGTTCTTC
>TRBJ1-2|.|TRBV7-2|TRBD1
CASSNTGGLNYGYTF
TGTGCCAGCAGCAATACAGGGGGCCTTAACTATGGCTACACCTTC
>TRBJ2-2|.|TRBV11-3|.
CASSARRGGNTGELFF
TGTGCCAGCAGTGCAAGGAGGGGAGGGAACACCGGGGAGCTGTTTTTT
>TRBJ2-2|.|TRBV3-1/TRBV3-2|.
CASSPGLTGELFF
TGTGCCAGCAGCCCAGGACTCACCGGGGAGCTGTTTTTT
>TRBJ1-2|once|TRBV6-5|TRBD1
CASSRTGVVYGYTF
TGTGCCAGCAGCCGGACAGGGGTGGTCTATGGCTACACCTTC
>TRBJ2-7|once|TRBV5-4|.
CASSLGRGLSYEQYF
TGTGCCAGCAGCTTGGGGAGGGGGCTTTCCTACGAGCAGTACTTC
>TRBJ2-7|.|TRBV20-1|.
CSARDKYEQYF
TGCAGTGCTAGAGATAAATACGAGCAGTACTTC